Presented here are 29 T cell receptor beta chains from one specimen sequenced in a study of lymphopenia after photon versus proton radiotherapy (dated by TCRdb to the late 2010s). The library was prepared using the immunoSEQ multiplex PCR assay. TCRdb re-hosts the immuneACCESS table, in-frame sequences only. Its copies lack some clones; in the studies checked, an unresolved V gene accounts for under half of them, and the cause for the rest is not known. This sample has over 35,000 clones in its table, and about 80% of those were observed once. In total, the top ten clones hold roughly 25% of the sample. Sequenced material: peripheral blood, taken from a patient treated with proton-based radiotherapy. The receptors here all came from a woman between 65 and 79 years old with pancreatic cancer.

The V gene is TRBV5-6, the J gene TRBJ1-4, with a weak D call TRBD1 (5 bases). This CDR3 has 13 amino acids. Trimming removed 4 bases from V and 5 bases from J, with 9 bases in between. The germline V gene encodes CDR1 SGHDT and CDR2 YYEEEE. The DNA of the CDR3 is TGTGCCAGCAGCAGGGACTTAAATGAAAAACTGTTTTTT. Protein: CASSRDLNEKLFF.

This clone has just one count. This chain connects TRBV19 to TRBJ1-4, with 8 bases aligning to TRBD1. The V and J ends lost 3 bases and 7 bases, in that order; junction bases with no gene match: 7. The CDR3 runs 15 residues. Germline values: CDR1 LNHDA, CDR2 SQIVND (reference sequence). The CDR3 bases are TGTGCCAGTAGTATGAGACAGGGGTTTGGTGAAAAACTGTTTTTT. It encodes CASSMRQGFGEKLFF.

This clone was recorded once. The chain has TRBV11-2 and TRBJ1-6; D is unresolved. The ends were cut back, 5 bases at V and 4 bases at J, with 12 bases in the middle. The CDR3 extends over 15 amino acids. Germline lookup yields CDR1 SGHAT and CDR2 FQNNGV. Written as DNA, the CDR3 is TGTGCCAGCAGCCTAAGCTCAGGTTATAATTCACCCCTCCACTTT. Translation: CASSLSSGYNSPLHF.

V and J are TRBV7-9 and TRBJ1-1; D gene unclear. V lost 5 bases and J lost 1, with 11 bases in between. The V gene's germline CDR1 is SEHNR and CDR2 FQNEAQ (reference sequence). The length of the CDR3 is 14 residues. The CDR3 sequence is CASSPGLQNTEAFF. The CDR3 nucleotides are TGTGCCAGCAGCCCCGGCCTACAGAACACTGAAGCTTTCTTT. Supplemented by reference TRBV7-9 and TRBJ1-1, the full variable domain reads DTGVSQNPRHKITKRGQNVTFRCDPISEHNRLYWYRQTLGQGPEFLTYFQNEAQLEKSRLLSDRFSAERPKGSFSTLEIQRTEQGDSAMYLCASSPGLQNTEAFFGQGTRLTVV.

The chain employs TRBV5-4 and TRBJ1-3, with D hard to call. V was clipped by 3 bases and J by 7 bases, with 14 bases between them. In germline, CDR1 is SGHNT, CDR2 YYREEE (reference sequence). The CDR3 length is 14 residues. The DNA of the CDR3 is TGTGCCAGCAGCTCAGTAAATTCCGTTAACACCATATATTTT. Protein product: CASSSVNSVNTIYF.

V and J are TRBV7-9 and TRBJ2-1; the D is unclear. Trimming removed 1 base from V and 8 bases from J, with 6 bases in between. The CDR3 sequence is 12 residues long. Germline CDR1 reads SEHNR; CDR2 reads FQNEAQ (reference sequence). The CDR3 spells CASSLEPYEQFF. CDR3 bases: TGTGCCAGCAGCTTAGAACCCTATGAGCAGTTCTTC.

This rearrangement joins TRBV5-1 to TRBJ2-2; 7 bases fit TRBD2. V dropped 4 bases and J dropped 6; count of bases not matched to a gene: 6. Germline V lookup: CDR1 SGHRS, CDR2 YFSETQ. The CDR3 is 14 residues long. As DNA, the CDR3 is TGCGCCAGCAGCGCCGGACTAGGGTCCGGGGAGCTGTTTTTT. Translating it yields CASSAGLGSGELFF.

This chain links TRBV11-3 with TRBJ2-5; D perhaps matches TRBD2 (6 bases). The V gene's germline CDR1 is SGHNT and CDR2 YENEEA. With 5 bases removed from V and 5 bases from J, the gap between germline ends came to 9 bases. This CDR3 contains 12 residues. Here the CDR3 DNA reads TGTGCCAGCAGCGTCAGCGGGGAGACCCAGTACTTC. It specifies CASSVSGETQYF.

This chain connects TRBV28 to TRBJ2-1; the D gene is possibly TRBD2 (6 bases). The CDR3 loop spans 11 amino acids. The germline V gene encodes CDR1 MDHEN and CDR2 SYDVKM. Trimming took off 6 bases at V and 9 bases at J, with 9 bases between the two ends. The CDR3 nucleotides are TGTGCCAGCAGGGGGCGGGGTGAGCAGTTCTTC. It is translated as CASRGRGEQFF.

The chain has TRBV5-1 and TRBJ1-4; tentative D call: TRBD1 (5 bases). Trimming shortened V by 0 bases and J by 0 bases, and 12 bases separated the two germline ends. CDR1 and CDR2 (germline): SGHRS, YFSETQ. The CDR3 extends over 17 amino acids. CDR3 sequence: CASSLVRLGATNEKLFF. The DNA of the CDR3 is TGCGCCAGCAGCTTGGTGCGGCTGGGGGCAACTAATGAAAAACTGTTTTTT.

The J gene is TRBJ1-2, the V gene TRBV30, with 7 bases identical to TRBD1. Unmatched junction bases numbered 0, after V lost 3 bases and J lost 2 bases. The CDR3 spans 12 residues. Germline lookup yields CDR1 GTSNPN and CDR2 SVGIG (reference sequence). CDR3 sequence: CAWRGGNYGYTF. CDR3 sequence (DNA): TGTGCCTGGAGAGGGGGCAACTATGGCTACACCTTC.

J is TRBJ2-2 and V is TRBV10-3, with D possibly TRBD1 on 6 matching bases. This CDR3 is 16 amino acids long. V shed 3 bases and J shed 6 bases, with 17 bases lying between them. Germline V gene lookup returns CDR1 ENHRY and CDR2 SYGVKD. The CDR3 nucleotides read TGTGCCATCAGTGATAACCCTCGGGCAGGGGCCGGGGAGCTGTTTTTT. It is translated as CAISDNPRAGAGELFF.

The V and J genes are TRBV19 and TRBJ1-4, with D unresolved. CDR1 and CDR2 (germline): LNHDA, SQIVND (reference sequence). V was trimmed by 6 bases and J by 5 bases, leaving 1 base between them. This CDR3 comprises 10 residues. CDR3 nucleotide sequence: TGTGCCAGTAGGAATGAAAAACTGTTTTTT. Its protein is CASRNEKLFF.

For the CDR3, the DNA is TGTGCCAGCAGTGCGACTGACAACTATGGCTACACCTTC. This gives the protein CASSATDNYGYTF. The rearrangement uses TRBV6-6 and TRBJ1-2; D gene unclear. This CDR3 contains 13 residues. From germline, CDR1 is MNHNY and CDR2 SVGAGI (reference sequence). Trimming left V 5 bases short and J 2 bases short, with 9 bases between.

V is TRBV2 and J is TRBJ1-1; D possibly corresponds to TRBD1 (5 bases). Germline CDR1 is SNHLY and CDR2 is FYNNEI. The V end lost 5 bases, the J end lost 5 bases, and 9 bases lay between the germline ends. The CDR3 runs 12 residues. The CDR3 loop is CASSIQGTEAFF. In DNA, the CDR3 is TGTGCCAGCAGTATCCAGGGTACTGAAGCTTTCTTT. The full variable domain, completed using reference TRBV2 and TRBJ1-1, is EPEVTQTPSHQVTQMGQEVILRCVPISNHLYFYWYRQILGQKVEFLVSFYNNEISEKSEIFDDQFSVERPDGSNFTLKIRSTKLEDSAMYFCASSIQGTEAFFGQGTRLTVV.

V usage is TRBV7-9 and J usage is TRBJ2-3, with D tentatively TRBD1 (6 bases). This CDR3 is built from 12 residues. V gave up 1 base and J gave up 8 bases, with 7 bases separating them. CDR1 is SEHNR and CDR2 is FQNEAQ in the germline V gene (reference sequence). As DNA, the CDR3 is TGTGCCAGCAGCTTAGTAGGGGGTACGCAGTATTTT. Amino acid sequence: CASSLVGGTQYF. The variable domain in full, completed from reference TRBV7-9 and TRBJ2-3, reads DTGVSQNPRHKITKRGQNVTFRCDPISEHNRLYWYRQTLGQGPEFLTYFQNEAQLEKSRLLSDRFSAERPKGSFSTLEIQRTEQGDSAMYLCASSLVGGTQYFGPGTRLTVL.

This clone appeared once. The gene calls are TRBV6-5 and TRBJ1-1; 10 nucleotides align to TRBD1. This CDR3 is built from 15 residues. V was pared by 6 bases and J by 5 bases, with 9 bases of the junction left unmatched. Looked up from germline, CDR1 is MNHEY and CDR2 is SVGAGI. The CDR3 protein is CASSSAGTGETEAFF. In nucleotides, the CDR3 is TGTGCCAGCAGCTCAGCCGGGACAGGGGAAACTGAAGCTTTCTTT.

J is TRBJ1-3 and V is TRBV6-5, with D tentatively TRBD1 (6 bases). V was cut by 2 bases and J by 4 bases, with 15 bases left in between. Germline V gene data show CDR1 as MNHEY and CDR2 as SVGAGI. The CDR3 runs 16 residues. DNA for the CDR3: TGTGCCAGCAGTTACGCGATTGGGACACCCGGAAACACCATATATTTT. This sequence encodes CASSYAIGTPGNTIYF.

This rearrangement joins TRBV19 to TRBJ2-7; D may be TRBD1 (6 bases). The ends were cut back, 9 bases at V and 6 bases at J, with 24 bases in the middle. The CDR3 sequence is 15 residues long. CDR1 is LNHDA, CDR2 SQIVND, per germline (reference sequence). DNA for the CDR3: TGTGCCAGCCACACCGGCGAGGGGGTGACGAGCGAGCAGTACTTC. Encoded protein: CASHTGEGVTSEQYF.

The CDR3 region is CASSLGRGLNSNQPQHF. DNA of the CDR3: TGTGCCAGCAGCTTAGGAAGGGGACTGAATAGCAATCAGCCCCAGCATTTT. The J gene is TRBJ1-5, the V gene TRBV7-2, with D possibly matching TRBD1 (5 bases). The CDR3 is 17 residues long. Germline V gene data show CDR1 as SGHTA and CDR2 as FQGNSA. V was pared by 1 base and J by 0 bases, with 13 bases between.

The V and J genes are TRBV7-3 and TRBJ2-4; 9 positions match TRBD2. The CDR3 is 20 amino acids. The J segment lost 0 bases and the V segment lost 5 bases, leaving 17 bases of the junction unmatched. Germline V lookup: CDR1 SGHTA, CDR2 FQGTGA. The CDR3 is CASSPSKLAGDLRAKNIQYF. CDR3 nucleotide sequence: TGTGCCAGCAGCCCATCAAAACTAGCGGGCGACCTCCGAGCCAAAAACATTCAGTACTTC.

The chain links TRBV27 to TRBJ1-3; perhaps TRBD1 as D (5 bases). Deletions cut 4 bases from V and 0 bases from J, with 7 bases between. The CDR3 length is 14 residues. Germline V CDR1 and CDR2: MNHEY, SMNVEV (reference sequence). The CDR3 is CASSSGGSGNTIYF. CDR3 coding DNA: TGTGCCAGCAGTTCGGGGGGCTCTGGAAACACCATATATTTT.

The chain combines TRBV30 with TRBJ2-3; 7 positions agree with TRBD2. With 2 bases clipped from V and 13 bases from J, the junction kept 12 bases outside the gene matches. There are 13 residues in the CDR3. From germline, CDR1 is GTSNPN and CDR2 SVGIG (reference sequence). In DNA form, the CDR3 reads TGTGCCTGGAGTCTCGGGACGGGAGGTCAGAAGTATTTT. This sequence encodes CAWSLGTGGQKYF.

The chain has TRBV27 and TRBJ2-7, with no clear D. CDR3 size: 17 residues. Germline assignment: CDR1 MNHEY and CDR2 SMNVEV (reference sequence). V lost 3 bases to trimming and J lost 1 base, with 19 bases between them. The CDR3, as DNA: TGTGCCAGCAGTTTGGCCGAGCAGGCGGCACATTCCTACGAGCAGTACTTC. Amino acid sequence: CASSLAEQAAHSYEQYF.

CDR3 in DNA: TGCGCCAGCAGCGGAGGGAAGCCTCGAAATGAGCAGTTCTTC. Amino acids: CASSGGKPRNEQFF. This rearrangement joins TRBV5-1 to TRBJ2-1; D may be TRBD2 (6 bases). This CDR3 comprises 14 residues. Between the trimmed V and J ends, which lost 4 bases and 7 bases, there was a span of 15 bases. Germline CDR1 SGHRS, CDR2 YFSETQ.

The chain combines TRBV28 with TRBJ2-3; D gene uncertain. The CDR3 consists of 11 residues. Trimming left V 6 bases short and J 1 base short, with 2 bases between. Germline CDR1 reads MDHEN; CDR2 reads SYDVKM. CDR3 nucleotides: TGTGCCAGCAGCCGCACAGATACGCAGTATTTT. Amino acids: CASSRTDTQYF. The entire variable domain, with the rest obtained from reference TRBV28 and TRBJ2-3, is as follows: DVKVTQSSRYLVKRTGEKVFLECVQDMDHENMFWYRQDPGLGLRLIYFSYDVKMKEKGDIPEGYSVSREKKERFSLILESASTNQTSMYLCASSRTDTQYFGPGTRLTVL.

This rearrangement joins TRBV2 to TRBJ2-1; 8 nucleotides line up with TRBD2. The germline V gene encodes CDR1 SNHLY and CDR2 FYNNEI. The CDR3 consists of 15 residues. V lost 7 bases to trimming and J lost 4 bases; unmatched junction nucleotides: 9. CDR3 sequence: CASIVGTSGYNEQFF. CDR3 in DNA: TGTGCCAGCATCGTGGGTACTAGCGGATACAATGAGCAGTTCTTC.

The V and J genes are TRBV6-5 and TRBJ2-7, with D unclear. The CDR3 loop spans 14 amino acids. V was pared by 4 bases and J by 1 base, with 11 bases between. Germline V gene data show CDR1 as MNHEY and CDR2 as SVGAGI. The CDR3: CASSWDEDSYEQYF. The CDR3 coding sequence is TGTGCCAGCAGTTGGGATGAAGATTCCTACGAGCAGTACTTC.

V and J are TRBV19 and TRBJ2-2; 11 nucleotides line up with TRBD2. Germline-derived CDR1 and CDR2 are LNHDA and SQIVND (reference sequence). V lost 4 bases, J lost 3 bases, and 1 base stayed unmatched. There are 15 residues in the CDR3. CDR3 DNA: TGTGCCAGTAGTAAGGGACTAGCGGACACCGGGGAGCTGTTTTTT. Translating gives CASSKGLADTGELFF.